This T cell receptor (beta chain) was captured in a study of T-cell memory formation after mild COVID-19. Study in general: Each donor largely had its own TCR clusters. Study-wide results and limits: Memory cells collected pre-infection included some clones that later responded, suggesting cross-reactive memory joined. Clones that contracted clustered mainly in CM and EM if CD4+ and in EMRA if CD8+. Proof of SARS-CoV-2 specificity was absent for the second-wave clones that crested on day 37.

TCRdb re-analysed the 5' RACE reads in MiXCR, keeping a single row per CDR3 protein. The sample has under 200,000 distinct CDR3 sequences; 11% are singletons. Comments on this clonotype: Its antigen remains unknown.

V gave up 4 bases and J gave up 8 bases, with 18 bases separating them. The CDR3 loop spans 15 amino acids. The germline gives CDR1 SGHRS, CDR2 YFSETQ. The V gene is TRBV5-1, the J gene TRBJ1-4, with D possibly TRBD1 on 5 matching bases. The TCR originated in a young man who had mild COVID-19 (a few samples of this study predate the infection). Cell type and time point are not known. Input material: PBMCs or a T cell subset sorted from them (not recorded which). In DNA form, the CDR3 reads TGCGCCAGCAGCATTCGACCAAGGGGAGAAGAAAAACTGTTTTTT. This sequence encodes CASSIRPRGEEKLFF.